The 3 T cell receptor beta chains below were found in one sample sequenced in a study of beta chain features in type 1 diabetes (dated by TCRdb to 2016 to 2019). Library method: the immunoSEQ multiplex PCR assay. The entire amount of isolated RNA was reverse transcribed using the High Capacity cDNA Reverse Transcription Kit, so the sequenced TCRB transcripts were expressed ones. This is the immuneACCESS table as TCRdb keeps it, with only in-frame sequences that have V and J called. A part of the clones is gone; compared with another copy, unresolved V genes explain less than half, and the rest is unexplained. The sample table contains under 150,000 clones; only one count was recorded for about 51% of them. Around 0.42% of the sample comes from the top ten. Sample: Tregs from blood. Per the publication, the cell subset or site label means: regulatory CD4+ T cells. Source of these receptors: a man younger than 35 in good health.

The V call is TRBV6-1, the J call TRBJ1-5, with a weak D call TRBD1 (6 bases). V lost 6 bases, J lost 1 base, and 10 bases lay in between. Looked up from germline, CDR1 is MNHNS and CDR2 is SASEGT. This CDR3 region has 14 residues. The CDR3 protein is CASRRTGSNQPQHF. In DNA, the CDR3 is TGTGCCAGCAGACGAACAGGGAGCAATCAGCCCCAGCATTTT.

This clone has a handful of counts. The chain joins TRBV5-1 to TRBJ2-3; 7 nucleotides agree with TRBD2. CDR3 length equals 14 residues. V lost 4 bases, J lost 2 bases, and 4 bases stayed unmatched. CDR1 is SGHRS and CDR2 is YFSETQ in the germline V gene. CDR3 protein: CASSGGVVTDTQYF. Here the CDR3 DNA reads TGCGCCAGCAGCGGGGGGGTCGTCACAGATACGCAGTATTTT.

This chain connects TRBV2 to TRBJ2-5; 8 bases align to TRBD1. V trimming: 7 bases; J trimming: 5 bases; junction bases outside the gene matches: 3. The CDR3 is 12 amino acids. Germline CDR1 SNHLY, CDR2 FYNNEI. CDR3 region: CASKAGGETQYF. The DNA of the CDR3 is TGTGCCAGCAAGGCAGGGGGCGAGACCCAGTACTTC.